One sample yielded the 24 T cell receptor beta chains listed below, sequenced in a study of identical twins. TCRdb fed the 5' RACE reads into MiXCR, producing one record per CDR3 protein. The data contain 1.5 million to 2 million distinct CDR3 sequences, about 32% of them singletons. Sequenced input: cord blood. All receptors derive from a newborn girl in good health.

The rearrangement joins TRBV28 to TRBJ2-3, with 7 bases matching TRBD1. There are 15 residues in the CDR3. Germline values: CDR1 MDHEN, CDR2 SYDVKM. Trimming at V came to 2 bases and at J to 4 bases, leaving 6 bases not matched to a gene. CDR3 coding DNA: TGTGCCAGCAGTTTACGGAGACAGGGCCCAGATACGCAGTATTTT. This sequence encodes CASSLRRQGPDTQYF.

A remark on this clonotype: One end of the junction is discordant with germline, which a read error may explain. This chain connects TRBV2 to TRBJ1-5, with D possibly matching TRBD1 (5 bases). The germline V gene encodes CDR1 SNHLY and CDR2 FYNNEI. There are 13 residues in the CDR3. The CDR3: CASSEEGSQLQHF. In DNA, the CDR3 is TGTGCCAGCAGTGAGGAGGGGTCTCAGCTCCAGCATTTT.

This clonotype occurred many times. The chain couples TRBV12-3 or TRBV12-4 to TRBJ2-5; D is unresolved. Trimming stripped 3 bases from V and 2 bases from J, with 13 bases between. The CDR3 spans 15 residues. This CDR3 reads CASSFFSTDQETQYF. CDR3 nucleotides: TGTGCCAGCAGTTTTTTTTCGACGGATCAAGAGACCCAGTACTTC.

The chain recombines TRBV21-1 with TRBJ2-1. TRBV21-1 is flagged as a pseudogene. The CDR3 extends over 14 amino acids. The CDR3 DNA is TGTGCCAGCAGCAAAGTAAGAATGTACAGTGAGCAGTTCTTC. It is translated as CASSKVRMYSEQFF.

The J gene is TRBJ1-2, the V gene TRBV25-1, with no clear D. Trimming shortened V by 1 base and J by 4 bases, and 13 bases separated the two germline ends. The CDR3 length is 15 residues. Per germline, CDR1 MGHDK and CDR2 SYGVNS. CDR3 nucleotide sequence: TGTGCCAGCAGTGAATTGTATTCGGGTCCCTATGGCTACACCTTC. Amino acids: CASSELYSGPYGYTF.

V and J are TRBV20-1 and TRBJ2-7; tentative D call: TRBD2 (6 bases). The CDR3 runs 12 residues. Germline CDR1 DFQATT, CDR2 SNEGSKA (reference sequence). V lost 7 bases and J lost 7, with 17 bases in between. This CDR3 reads CSVVRDSGEQYF. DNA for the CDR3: TGCAGTGTGGTCAGGGACTCTGGGGAGCAGTACTTC.

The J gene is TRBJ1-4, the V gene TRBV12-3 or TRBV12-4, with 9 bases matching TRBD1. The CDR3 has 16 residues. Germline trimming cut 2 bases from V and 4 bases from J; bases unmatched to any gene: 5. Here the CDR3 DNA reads TGTGCCAGCAGTTTATGGGCGACAGGGGGTAATGAAAAACTGTTTTTT. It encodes CASSLWATGGNEKLFF.

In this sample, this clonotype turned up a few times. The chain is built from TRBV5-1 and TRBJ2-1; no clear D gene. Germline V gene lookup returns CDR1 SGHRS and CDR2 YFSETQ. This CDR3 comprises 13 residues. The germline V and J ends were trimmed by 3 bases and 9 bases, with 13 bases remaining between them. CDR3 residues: CASSWGSISEQFF. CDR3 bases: TGCGCCAGCAGCTGGGGTAGTATTTCTGAGCAGTTCTTC. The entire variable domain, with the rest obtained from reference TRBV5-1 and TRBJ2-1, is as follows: KAGVTQTPRYLIKTRGQQVTLSCSPISGHRSVSWYQQTPGQGLQFLFEYFSETQRNKGNFPGRFSGRQFSNSRSEMNVSTLELGDSALYLCASSWGSISEQFFGPGTRLTVL.

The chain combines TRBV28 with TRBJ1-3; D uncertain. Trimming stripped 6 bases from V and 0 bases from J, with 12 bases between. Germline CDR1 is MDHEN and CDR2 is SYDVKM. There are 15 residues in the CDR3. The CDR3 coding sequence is TGTGCCAGCAGGACTCCGGCCTTCTCTGGAAACACCATATATTTT. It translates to CASRTPAFSGNTIYF.

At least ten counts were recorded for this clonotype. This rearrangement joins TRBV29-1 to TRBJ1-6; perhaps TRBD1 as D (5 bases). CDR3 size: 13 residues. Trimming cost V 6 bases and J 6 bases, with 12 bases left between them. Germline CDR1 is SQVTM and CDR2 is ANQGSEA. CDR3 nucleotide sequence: TGCAGCGTGGGCGACAGTTTTAATTCACCCCTCCACTTT. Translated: CSVGDSFNSPLHF.

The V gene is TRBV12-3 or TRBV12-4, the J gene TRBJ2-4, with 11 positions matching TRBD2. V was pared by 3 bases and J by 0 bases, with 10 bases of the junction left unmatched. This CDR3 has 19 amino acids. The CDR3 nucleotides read TGTGCCAGCAGTTTCGCCCTTCGTCTAGCGGGAGGAGCCAAAAACATTCAGTACTTC. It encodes CASSFALRLAGGAKNIQYF.

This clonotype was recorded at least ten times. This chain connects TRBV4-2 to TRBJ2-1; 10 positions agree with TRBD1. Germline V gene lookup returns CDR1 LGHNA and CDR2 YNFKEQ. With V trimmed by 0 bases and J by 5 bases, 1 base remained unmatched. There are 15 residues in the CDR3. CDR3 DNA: TGTGCCAGCAGCCAAGAGGGGACAGGGGACAATGAGCAGTTCTTC. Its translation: CASSQEGTGDNEQFF.

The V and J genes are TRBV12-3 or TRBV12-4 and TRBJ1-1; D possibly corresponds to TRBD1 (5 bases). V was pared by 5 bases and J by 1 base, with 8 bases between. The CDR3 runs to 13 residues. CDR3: CASSRDANTEAFF. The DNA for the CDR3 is TGTGCCAGCAGTCGGGACGCGAACACTGAAGCTTTCTTT.

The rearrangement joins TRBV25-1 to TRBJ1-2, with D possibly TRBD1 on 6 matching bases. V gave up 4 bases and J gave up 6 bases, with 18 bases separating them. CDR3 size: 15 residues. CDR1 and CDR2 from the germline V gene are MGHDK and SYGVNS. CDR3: CASSGPAGGVHGYTF. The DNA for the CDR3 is TGTGCCAGCAGTGGACCTGCGGGGGGCGTTCATGGCTACACCTTC.

CDR3 protein: CASSVVERTDTQYF. In nucleotides, the CDR3 is TGTGCCAGCAGCGTAGTTGAGCGCACAGATACGCAGTATTTT. The rearrangement links TRBV9 to TRBJ2-3; D ambiguous. The CDR3 is 14 residues long. The V gene lost 0 bases and the J gene lost 1 base, with 6 bases spanning the gap. Germline V lookup: CDR1 SGDLS, CDR2 YYNGEE. The full variable domain, completed using reference TRBV9 and TRBJ2-3, is DSGVTQTPKHLITATGQRVTLRCSPRSGDLSVYWYQQSLDQGLQFLIQYYNGEERAKGNILERFSAQQFPDLHSELNLSSLELGDSALYFCASSVVERTDTQYFGPGTRLTVL.

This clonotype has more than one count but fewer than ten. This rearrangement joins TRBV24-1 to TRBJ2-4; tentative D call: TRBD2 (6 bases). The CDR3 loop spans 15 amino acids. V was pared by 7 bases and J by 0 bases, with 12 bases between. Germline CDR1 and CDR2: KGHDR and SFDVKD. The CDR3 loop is CATRISGSAKNIQYF. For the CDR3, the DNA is TGTGCCACCAGGATTAGCGGTTCAGCCAAAAACATTCAGTACTTC.

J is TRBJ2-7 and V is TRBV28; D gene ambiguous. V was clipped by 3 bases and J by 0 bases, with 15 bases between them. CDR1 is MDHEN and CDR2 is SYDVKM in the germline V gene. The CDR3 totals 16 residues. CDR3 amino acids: CASSFGLARASYEQYF. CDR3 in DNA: TGTGCCAGCAGTTTCGGTCTGGCACGGGCCTCCTACGAGCAGTACTTC. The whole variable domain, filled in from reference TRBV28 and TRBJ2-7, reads DVKVTQSSRYLVKRTGEKVFLECVQDMDHENMFWYRQDPGLGLRLIYFSYDVKMKEKGDIPEGYSVSREKKERFSLILESASTNQTSMYLCASSFGLARASYEQYFGPGTRLTVT.

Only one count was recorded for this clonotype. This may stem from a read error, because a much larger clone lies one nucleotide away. CDR3 protein: CASSYYRGGITDTQYF. The CDR3, as DNA: TGTGCCAGCAGTTACTACAGGGGGGGGATCACAGATACGCAGTATTTT. V usage is TRBV6-6 and J usage is TRBJ2-3; D is perhaps TRBD1 (8 bases). V was cut by 1 base and J by 2 bases, with 13 bases left in between. From germline, CDR1 is MNHNY and CDR2 SVGAGI (reference sequence). This CDR3 has 16 amino acids.

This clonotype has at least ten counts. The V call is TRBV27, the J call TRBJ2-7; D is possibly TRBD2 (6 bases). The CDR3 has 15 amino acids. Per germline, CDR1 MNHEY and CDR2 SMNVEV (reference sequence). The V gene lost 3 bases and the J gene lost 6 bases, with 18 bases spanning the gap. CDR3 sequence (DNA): TGTGCCAGCAGTTTGGGCGGGGCAGACCTTAGCGAGCAGTACTTC. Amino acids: CASSLGGADLSEQYF.

DNA for the CDR3: TGTGCCAGCAGTTTTTACTTGGATGGCTACACCTTC. It translates to CASSFYLDGYTF. This sequence joins TRBV28 and TRBJ1-2; D is unresolved. The germline V and J ends were trimmed by 3 bases and 6 bases, with 8 bases remaining between them. This CDR3 contains 12 residues. The V gene's germline CDR1 is MDHEN and CDR2 SYDVKM.

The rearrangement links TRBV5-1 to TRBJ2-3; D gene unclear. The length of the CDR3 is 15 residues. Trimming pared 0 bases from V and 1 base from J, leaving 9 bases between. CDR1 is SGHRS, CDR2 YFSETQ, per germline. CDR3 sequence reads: CASSLVHPCTDTQYF. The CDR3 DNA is TGCGCCAGCAGCTTGGTCCACCCTTGCACAGATACGCAGTATTTT. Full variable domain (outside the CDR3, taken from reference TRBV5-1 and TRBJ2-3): KAGVTQTPRYLIKTRGQQVTLSCSPISGHRSVSWYQQTPGQGLQFLFEYFSETQRNKGNFPGRFSGRQFSNSRSEMNVSTLELGDSALYLCASSLVHPCTDTQYFGPGTRLTVL.

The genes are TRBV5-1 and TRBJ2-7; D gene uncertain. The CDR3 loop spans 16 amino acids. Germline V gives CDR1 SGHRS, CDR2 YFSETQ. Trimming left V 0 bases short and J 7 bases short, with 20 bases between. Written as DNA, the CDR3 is TGCGCCAGCAGCTTGGTAGCCGGGTCTACCTACAATGAGCAGTACTTC. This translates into CASSLVAGSTYNEQYF. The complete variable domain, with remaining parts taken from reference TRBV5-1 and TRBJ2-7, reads KAGVTQTPRYLIKTRGQQVTLSCSPISGHRSVSWYQQTPGQGLQFLFEYFSETQRNKGNFPGRFSGRQFSNSRSEMNVSTLELGDSALYLCASSLVAGSTYNEQYFGPGTRLTVT.

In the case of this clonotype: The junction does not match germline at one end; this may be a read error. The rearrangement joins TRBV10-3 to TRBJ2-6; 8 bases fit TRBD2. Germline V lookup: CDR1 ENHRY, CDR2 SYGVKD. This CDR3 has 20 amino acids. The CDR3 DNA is TGTGCCATCAGTGAGTTGGGACTAGACGCCGAGAGCTCTGGGGCCAGCGTCCTGACTTTC. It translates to CAISELGLDAESSGASVLTF.

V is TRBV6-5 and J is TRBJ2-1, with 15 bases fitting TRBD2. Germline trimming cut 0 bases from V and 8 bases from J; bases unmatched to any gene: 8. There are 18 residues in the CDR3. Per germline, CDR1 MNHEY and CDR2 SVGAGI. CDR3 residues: CASSYSGLAGGLLDEQFF. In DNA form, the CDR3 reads TGTGCCAGCAGTTACTCGGGACTAGCGGGGGGACTCTTGGATGAGCAGTTCTTC.